This TCR beta chain was observed in a study of cytomegalovirus exposure and HLA in healthy donors. Study-wide context: The roughly 120 million unique TCR beta sequences, from around 200 million T cells, were found by an earlier analysis. Overall study results and limits: Most subjects had HLA-A and HLA-B alleles reportedly predicted accurately by TCR beta sequences. TCR sequences were mostly rare, though some public TCRs occurred in many donors.

The PCR had 60 Vbeta and 13 Jbeta primers. TCRdb keeps only in-frame clones here, not all; method: immunoSEQ multiplex PCR. The sample holds about 230,000 clones; 75% to 85% are singletons and the top ten take roughly 2.5%. Germline loops: CDR1 SGHTS, CDR2 YDEGEE. V was shortened by 5 bases and J by 4 bases, with 15 bases between the two germline ends. This CDR3 has 14 amino acids. It was healthy bone marrow donors who served as donors. As for this clone: Its antigen is as yet unknown.

This rearrangement joins TRBV5-8 to TRBJ2-5; possible D gene TRBD1, 5 bases. Sequencing was done on a sample of PBMCs. The sequence was collected from a woman aged 60-75 years in good health and CMV-seropositive. The DNA of the CDR3 is TGTGCCAGCAGTACACCCCCAGGGTCAGAGACCCAGTACTTC. Translating gives CASSTPPGSETQYF.